This TCR beta chain is drawn from a study of cytomegalovirus exposure and HLA in healthy donors. For this clone: As yet, its antigen is unknown.

Broader study findings: Later analysis showed TCR association rates varying by HLA locus, highest for DRB1 and lowest for HLA-C.

The germline CDR1 and CDR2 sequences are LNHDA and SQIVND (reference sequence). The ends were cut back, 2 bases at V and 9 bases at J, with 14 bases in the middle. This CDR3 has 13 amino acids. PCR primers comprised 60 Vbeta and 13 Jbeta primers. Clones were sequenced by immunoSEQ multiplex PCR, and TCRdb holds only the in-frame ones, with some missing. The sample lists about 150,000 clones; roughly 80% were seen once. Donors likely had unrecorded immune exposures despite being nominally healthy when sampled. V gene TRBV19 combines with J gene TRBJ2-7; weak D call: TRBD1 (6 bases). The material sequenced was PBMCs. The TCR was taken from a man between 25 and 39 years old in good health and CMV-seropositive. The DNA for the CDR3 is TGTGCCAGTAGTATATGGGGGCCTACGGGGCAGTACTTC. The encoded protein is CASSIWGPTGQYF.